The 26 T cell receptor beta chains presented below share a single source sample, sequenced in a study of graft-versus-host responses after intestinal transplantation. The assay was immunoSEQ multiplex PCR, and TCRdb's table has in-frame clones only and misses some. The sample holds approximately 77,000 clones, about 92% seen once. The specimen comprised PBMCs, sampled 98 days after intestinal transplantation. The origin of the receptors is a human patient who received an intestinal transplant, so some T cells may come from the graft donor.

This sequence joins TRBV7-3 and TRBJ2-2; 14 bases match TRBD2. V trimming: 5 bases; J trimming: 5 bases; junction bases outside the gene matches: 10. The CDR3 is 18 residues long. Germline CDR1 reads SGHTA; CDR2 reads FQGTGA. As DNA, the CDR3 is TGTGCCAGCAGCCCAGTGACTAGCGGGAGGGCCTGGACCGGGGAGCTGTTTTTT. Translated, it gives CASSPVTSGRAWTGELFF.

This clone was seen just once. The chain combines TRBV2 with TRBJ1-1, with TRBD1 matching over 9 bases. After removal of 6 bases from V and 0 bases from J, the junction contained 11 bases not matched to a gene. Per germline, CDR1 SNHLY and CDR2 FYNNEI. The CDR3 totals 17 residues. The CDR3 DNA sequence: TGTGCCAGCAGGAAGGGACAGGGCCAGGTCGTGAACACTGAAGCTTTCTTT. Residues: CASRKGQGQVVNTEAFF.

The V call is TRBV11-2, the J call TRBJ2-7, with D possibly matching TRBD1 (5 bases). Germline V lookup: CDR1 SGHAT, CDR2 FQNNGV. V dropped 0 bases and J dropped 0 bases, with 12 bases sitting between them. CDR3 length: 16 residues. As DNA, the CDR3 is TGTGCCAGCAGCTTAGAAGGGGTAGGCACCTCCTACGAGCAGTACTTC. Residues: CASSLEGVGTSYEQYF.

For the CDR3, the DNA is TGTGCCAGCAGTGAAGCCGGCCGGGGGAGGCAGTACTTC. Its protein is CASSEAGRGRQYF. The chain has TRBV2 and TRBJ2-7, with a possible D match to TRBD2 (6 bases). Trimming took 0 bases from V and 9 from J, leaving 12 bases between them. This CDR3 has 13 amino acids. Per the germline V gene, CDR1 is SNHLY and CDR2 is FYNNEI.

This clone turned up a few times. The rearrangement uses TRBV12-5 and TRBJ2-3; TRBD2 agrees at 13 bases. The trim removed 3 bases at V and 1 base at J, leaving 4 bases unmatched. Germline CDR1 LGHNT, CDR2 FRNRAP. The CDR3 spans 17 residues. The CDR3 region has the DNA TGTGCTAGTGGTTTCCAACTAGCGGGGGGGGGCACAGATACGCAGTATTTT. Residues: CASGFQLAGGGTDTQYF. Full variable domain (remainder filled in from reference TRBV12-5 and TRBJ2-3): DARVTQTPRHKVTEMGQEVTMRCQPILGHNTVFWYRQTMMQGLELLAYFRNRAPLDDSGMPKDRFSAEMPDATLATLKIQPSEPRDSAVYFCASGFQLAGGGTDTQYFGPGTRLTVL.

The gene calls are TRBV6-6 and TRBJ2-6; a weak D match, TRBD2 (5 bases). V dropped 0 bases and J dropped 0 bases, with 6 bases sitting between them. The CDR3 extends over 16 amino acids. CDR1 MNHNY and CDR2 SVGAGI come from the germline V gene (reference sequence). The CDR3 region is CASSYSAGSGANVLTF. The CDR3 nucleotides are TGTGCCAGCAGTTACTCGGCGGGCTCTGGGGCCAACGTCCTGACTTTC.

This sequence joins TRBV29-1 and TRBJ2-7; perhaps TRBD2 as D (5 bases). The CDR3 has 12 amino acids. V dropped 4 bases and J dropped 2 bases, with 9 bases sitting between them. Looked up from germline, CDR1 is SQVTM and CDR2 is ANQGSEA. The CDR3 here is CSVVRGTYEQYF. The CDR3 nucleotides are TGCAGCGTTGTCCGGGGTACCTACGAGCAGTACTTC.

The CDR3 loop is CASSGTGKGNEQFF. The CDR3 nucleotides are TGTGCCAGCAGCGGGACAGGGAAGGGGAATGAGCAGTTCTTC. The genes are TRBV9 and TRBJ2-1; 8 nucleotides agree with TRBD1. With 3 bases clipped from V and 7 bases from J, the junction kept 6 bases outside the gene matches. CDR1 is SGDLS and CDR2 is YYNGEE in the germline V gene. This CDR3 contains 14 residues.

This sequence joins TRBV11-2 and TRBJ2-2; D call uncertain. Germline-derived CDR1 and CDR2 are SGHAT and FQNNGV. Trimming cost V 3 bases and J 8 bases, with 7 bases left between them. The CDR3 has 12 amino acids. Written as DNA, the CDR3 is TGTGCCAGCAGCTTGGGGTCTGGGGAGCTGTTTTTT. It codes for CASSLGSGELFF.

V is TRBV5-1 and J is TRBJ2-1, with 9 bases matching TRBD2. The CDR3 totals 14 residues. The V gene's germline CDR1 is SGHRS and CDR2 YFSETQ. V shed 2 bases and J 4 bases; nucleotides not matched to a gene: 1. The CDR3 DNA sequence: TGCGCCAGCAGCTTTGCGGGGGGGTACAATGAGCAGTTCTTC. This encodes CASSFAGGYNEQFF.

The V and J genes are TRBV25-1 and TRBJ2-1; the match to TRBD1 covers 9 bases. In germline, CDR1 is MGHDK, CDR2 SYGVNS. The CDR3 extends over 15 amino acids. V was clipped by 1 base and J by 3 bases; unmatched bases: 1. This CDR3 is CASSEWTGDYNEQFF. As DNA, the CDR3 is TGTGCCAGCAGTGAATGGACAGGGGACTACAATGAGCAGTTCTTC.

The chain couples TRBV29-1 to TRBJ2-5; D uncertain. This CDR3 spans 15 amino acids. Trimming removed 2 bases from V and 1 base from J, with 14 bases in between. CDR1 is SQVTM and CDR2 is ANQGSEA in the germline V gene. The CDR3 DNA sequence: TGCAGCGTTGAAATATGGGTAGAACCCCAAGAGACCCAGTACTTC. Amino acid sequence: CSVEIWVEPQETQYF. The full variable domain, its missing parts supplied by reference TRBV29-1 and TRBJ2-5, is SAVISQKPSRDICQRGTSLTIQCQVDSQVTMMFWYRQQPGQSLTLIATANQGSEATYESGFVIDKFPISRPNLTFSTLTVSNMSPEDSSIYLCSVEIWVEPQETQYFGPGTRLLVL.

This clone has just one count. V and J are TRBV4-1 and TRBJ2-7; 10 bases are a match to TRBD2. Germline trimming cut 4 bases from V and 1 base from J; bases unmatched to any gene: 4. CDR3 size: 15 residues. Germline CDR1 reads MGHRA; CDR2 reads YSYEKL. DNA for the CDR3: TGCGCCAGCAGCCCCGAACTAGCGGGGTCCTACGAGCAGTACTTC. This gives the protein CASSPELAGSYEQYF.

The rearrangement uses TRBV5-1 and TRBJ2-5; the D is unclear. The germline gives CDR1 SGHRS, CDR2 YFSETQ. The CDR3 spans 15 residues. The V and J ends lost 3 bases and 5 bases respectively, with 17 bases between them. CDR3 sequence reads: CASSSATATWETQYF. The DNA of the CDR3 is TGCGCCAGCAGCTCTGCTACAGCGACTTGGGAGACCCAGTACTTC.

This rearrangement joins TRBV4-2 to TRBJ1-5, with unresolved D. The V and J ends lost 1 base and 0 bases respectively, with 7 bases between them. This CDR3 has 15 amino acids. Germline V gives CDR1 LGHNA, CDR2 YNFKEQ. CDR3 loop: CASSQGRYSNQPQHF. CDR3 coding DNA: TGTGCCAGCAGCCAAGGGCGGTATAGCAATCAGCCCCAGCATTTT.

This sequence joins TRBV6-4 and TRBJ1-5; no clear D. Looked up from germline, CDR1 is MRHNA and CDR2 is SNTAGT. CDR3 length: 15 amino acids. The V end lost 3 bases, the J end lost 2 bases, and 11 bases lay between the germline ends. The CDR3 reads CASSEQATGNQPQHF. CDR3 coding DNA: TGTGCCAGCAGTGAGCAGGCAACAGGCAATCAGCCCCAGCATTTT.

The chain recombines TRBV27 with TRBJ1-5; D not resolved. This CDR3 is 12 amino acids long. V lost 6 bases and J lost 2, with 5 bases in between. CDR1 and CDR2 (germline): MNHEY, SMNVEV (reference sequence). This CDR3 reads CASRSGNQPQHF. DNA of the CDR3: TGTGCCAGCAGATCAGGCAATCAGCCCCAGCATTTT.

V gene TRBV5-1 combines with J gene TRBJ1-1, with D possibly TRBD1 on 5 matching bases. V was pared by 0 bases and J by 5 bases, with 11 bases between. Germline V lookup: CDR1 SGHRS, CDR2 YFSETQ. This CDR3 is built from 14 residues. CDR3 sequence (DNA): TGCGCCAGCAGCTTGGAGGGGAGTAGGACTGAAGCTTTCTTT. It specifies CASSLEGSRTEAFF.

This rearrangement joins TRBV9 to TRBJ2-7; perhaps TRBD1 as D (6 bases). In germline, CDR1 is SGDLS, CDR2 YYNGEE. The CDR3 has 15 amino acids. V lost 3 bases to trimming and J lost 6 bases, with 19 bases between them. The CDR3 reads CASSAERGGLGEQYF. The CDR3 DNA follows: TGTGCCAGCAGCGCGGAGAGAGGGGGATTGGGCGAGCAGTACTTC.

The J gene is TRBJ1-5, the V gene TRBV19, with a tentative D call TRBD1 (5 bases). The V end was cut by 0 bases, the J end by 2 bases, with 5 bases between. The germline V gene has CDR1 LNHDA and CDR2 SQIVND (reference sequence). The CDR3 contains 14 residues. The CDR3 sequence is CASSIEQGNQPQHF. As DNA, the CDR3 is TGTGCCAGTAGTATAGAACAGGGCAATCAGCCCCAGCATTTT.

The chain uses TRBV20-1 and TRBJ2-1; D gene uncertain. Deletions cut 6 bases from V and 3 bases from J, with 6 bases between. This CDR3 spans 11 amino acids. CDR1 DFQATT and CDR2 SNEGSKA come from the germline V gene (reference sequence). As DNA, the CDR3 is TGCAGTGCGCATAGCTACAATGAGCAGTTCTTC. It specifies CSAHSYNEQFF.

This clone appeared once. The CDR3 nucleotides read TGCGCCAGCAGCCACTCGATGACAGGGAACACTGAAGCTTTCTTT. This sequence encodes CASSHSMTGNTEAFF. This chain connects TRBV4-1 to TRBJ1-1; D is possibly TRBD1 (6 bases). The CDR3 sequence is 15 residues long. With 3 bases removed from V and 1 base from J, the gap between germline ends came to 12 bases. The germline CDR1 and CDR2 sequences are MGHRA and YSYEKL.

This sequence joins TRBV12-5 and TRBJ1-1; D is unresolved. V gave up 0 bases and J gave up 2 bases, with 1 base separating them. The CDR3 is 12 residues long. Germline assignment: CDR1 LGHNT and CDR2 FRNRAP. As DNA, the CDR3 is TGTGCTAGTGGTTTGGTTAACACTGAAGCTTTCTTT. Translated, it gives CASGLVNTEAFF.

The chain is built from TRBV19 and TRBJ2-1, with D uncertain. CDR1 is LNHDA and CDR2 is SQIVND in the germline V gene (reference sequence). V lost 3 bases to trimming and J lost 0 bases, with 12 bases between them. The CDR3 runs 16 residues. The DNA for the CDR3 is TGTGCCAGTAGTATGGGCAGGCCGAGCTCCTACAATGAGCAGTTCTTC. Translated, it gives CASSMGRPSSYNEQFF.

The V gene is TRBV7-3, the J gene TRBJ2-2; 8 bases align to TRBD1. Per germline, CDR1 SGHTA and CDR2 FQGTGA. Trimming cost V 1 base and J 7 bases; bases outside gene matches: 8. This CDR3 is 16 amino acids long. The CDR3 protein is CASSLNPGGRGGELFF. The CDR3 DNA sequence: TGTGCCAGCAGCTTAAATCCAGGGGGCCGTGGCGGGGAGCTGTTTTTT.

The chain combines TRBV6-5 with TRBJ2-1; D perhaps matches TRBD2 (5 bases). This CDR3 has 11 residues. With 10 bases removed from V and 7 bases from J, the gap between germline ends came to 11 bases. CDR1 and CDR2 from the germline V gene are MNHEY and SVGAGI. CDR3 sequence (DNA): TGTGCCACCACGGGCGGGAATGAGCAGTTCTTC. As protein: CATTGGNEQFF.